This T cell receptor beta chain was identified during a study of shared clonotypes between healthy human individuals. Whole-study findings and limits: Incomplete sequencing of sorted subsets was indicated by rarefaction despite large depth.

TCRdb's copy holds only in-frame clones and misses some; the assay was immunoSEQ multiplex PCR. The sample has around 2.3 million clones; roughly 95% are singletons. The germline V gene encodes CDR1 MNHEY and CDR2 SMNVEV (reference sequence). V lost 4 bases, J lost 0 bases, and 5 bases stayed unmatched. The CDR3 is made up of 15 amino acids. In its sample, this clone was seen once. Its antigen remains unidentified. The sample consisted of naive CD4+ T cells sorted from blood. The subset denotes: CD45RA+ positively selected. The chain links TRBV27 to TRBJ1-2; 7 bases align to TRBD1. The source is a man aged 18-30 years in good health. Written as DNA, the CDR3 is TGTGCCAGCAGTTACAGGGGCGGATCTAACTATGGCTACACCTTC. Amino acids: CASSYRGGSNYGYTF.